This is a list of T cell receptor beta chains from one sample in a study of shared clonotypes between healthy human individuals. Measured with immunoSEQ multiplex PCR; TCRdb has only the in-frame clones, and not every one. This sample has about 2.3 million clones, with about 92% found just once. Material: naive CD4+ T cells from PBMCs. These receptors were collected from a man aged 18 to 30 in good health. Some clones in this sample may be carry-over from other donors' samples. The CDR3 runs from the conserved cysteine through the conserved F or W. The order of the fields is J gene, clone size, D gene, CDR3 length, V gene, CDR3 DNA, CDR3 protein. D genes are given only for firm matches. Clone size is stated in some rows and not others, as once, few, many or a class when expanded.

j_gene: TRBJ2-1; abundance: once; d_gene: TRBD1; len: 14; v_gene: TRBV11-2; CDR3nt: TGTGCCAGCAGCCAGACAACAGGGGGCAATGAGCAGTTCTTC; CDR3aa: CASSQTTGGNEQFF
j_gene: TRBJ2-1; abundance: once; d_gene: TRBD2; len: 14; v_gene: TRBV11-3; CDR3nt: TGTGCCAGTTCATTTGGCGGGAGTTTCAATGAGCAGTTCTTC; CDR3aa: CASSFGGSFNEQFF
j_gene: TRBJ2-5; abundance: -; d_gene: -; len: 14; v_gene: TRBV5-4; CDR3nt: TGTGCCAGCAGCTTTCTGGACCCTGGGGAGACCCAGTACTTC; CDR3aa: CASSFLDPGETQYF
j_gene: TRBJ1-4; abundance: -; d_gene: TRBD1; len: 15; v_gene: TRBV2; CDR3nt: TGTGCCAGCAGTGAAGCAAGGGGGCCGTATGAAAAACTGTTTTTT; CDR3aa: CASSEARGPYEKLFF
j_gene: TRBJ1-1; abundance: few; d_gene: -; len: 14; v_gene: TRBV2; CDR3nt: TGTGCCAGCAGTGATTGGACAGCGAACACTGAAGCTTTCTTT; CDR3aa: CASSDWTANTEAFF
j_gene: TRBJ2-7; abundance: -; d_gene: -; len: 13; v_gene: TRBV11-2; CDR3nt: TGTGCCAGCAGCTTGAGAAGGAGGGACGAGCAGTACTTC; CDR3aa: CASSLRRRDEQYF
j_gene: TRBJ1-3; abundance: -; d_gene: -; len: 15; v_gene: TRBV28; CDR3nt: TGTGCCAGCAGTCCACCCAGGGCACGGGGAAACACCATATATTTT; CDR3aa: CASSPPRARGNTIYF
j_gene: TRBJ2-7; abundance: -; d_gene: TRBD2; len: 18; v_gene: TRBV5-1; CDR3nt: TGCGCCAGCAGCTTGTCCGTAGCGGGAGGACCGAGCTCCTACGAGCAGTACTTC; CDR3aa: CASSLSVAGGPSSYEQYF
j_gene: TRBJ2-1; abundance: -; d_gene: -; len: 13; v_gene: TRBV30; CDR3nt: TGTGCCTGGAGCGGGGGAGCCTACAATGAGCAGTTCTTC; CDR3aa: CAWSGGAYNEQFF
j_gene: TRBJ1-2; abundance: few; d_gene: TRBD1; len: 12; v_gene: TRBV19; CDR3nt: TGTGCCAGTAGCGACAGGGTTCGAGGCTACACCTTC; CDR3aa: CASSDRVRGYTF
j_gene: TRBJ1-2; abundance: -; d_gene: TRBD1; len: 16; v_gene: TRBV15; CDR3nt: TGTGCCACCAGCAGAGCCTGGTTGGAGGGGGCGTATGGCTACACCTTC; CDR3aa: CATSRAWLEGAYGYTF
j_gene: TRBJ1-1; abundance: -; d_gene: -; len: 14; v_gene: TRBV9; CDR3nt: TGTGCCAGCAGCCCGTCGGGAAGGCTGGGTGAAGCTTTCTTT; CDR3aa: CASSPSGRLGEAFF
j_gene: TRBJ2-7; abundance: -; d_gene: -; len: 15; v_gene: TRBV5-1; CDR3nt: TGCGCCAGCAGCCCGGGGCGGGGATTGGACTACGAGCAGTACTTC; CDR3aa: CASSPGRGLDYEQYF
j_gene: TRBJ2-1; abundance: -; d_gene: -; len: 12; v_gene: TRBV6-6; CDR3nt: TGTGCCAGCAGTCGACTATTTTATGAGCAGTTCTTC; CDR3aa: CASSRLFYEQFF
j_gene: TRBJ2-2; abundance: -; d_gene: TRBD1; len: 15; v_gene: TRBV5-8; CDR3nt: TGTGCCAGCAGTTTGACAGGGGGCAGTACCGGGGAGCTGTTTTTT; CDR3aa: CASSLTGGSTGELFF
j_gene: TRBJ2-5; abundance: -; d_gene: -; len: 14; v_gene: TRBV5-4; CDR3nt: TGTGCCACCATACAACAGGGAGCGGGTGAGACCCAGTACTTC; CDR3aa: CATIQQGAGETQYF
j_gene: TRBJ2-7; abundance: -; d_gene: -; len: 14; v_gene: TRBV25-1; CDR3nt: TGTGCCAGCAGTGATCCGGCAGGCTCCTACGAGCAGTACTTC; CDR3aa: CASSDPAGSYEQYF
j_gene: TRBJ1-1; abundance: -; d_gene: -; len: 18; v_gene: TRBV28; CDR3nt: TGTGCCAGCAGCCCCCGGACAAGAAGCTCCCAGTGGGACACTGAAGCTTTCTTT; CDR3aa: CASSPRTRSSQWDTEAFF
j_gene: TRBJ2-7; abundance: -; d_gene: TRBD1; len: 16; v_gene: TRBV19; CDR3nt: TGTGCCAGTAGTCCGGGGGTGACAGGGGCCGAGAGGGAGCAGTACTTC; CDR3aa: CASSPGVTGAEREQYF
j_gene: TRBJ2-1; abundance: -; d_gene: TRBD1; len: 14; v_gene: TRBV29-1; CDR3nt: TGCAGCGTTCGGGACAGTAGCTCCTACAATGAGCAGTTCTTC; CDR3aa: CSVRDSSSYNEQFF
j_gene: TRBJ1-4; abundance: -; d_gene: TRBD1; len: 15; v_gene: TRBV27; CDR3nt: TGTGCCAGCAGTTTTGCGGACAGGGCGCATGAAAAACTGTTTTTT; CDR3aa: CASSFADRAHEKLFF
j_gene: TRBJ1-1; abundance: -; d_gene: -; len: 16; v_gene: TRBV4-2; CDR3nt: TGTGCCAGCAGCCAACGGCAGGCGGTTCGGAACACTGAAGCTTTCTTT; CDR3aa: CASSQRQAVRNTEAFF
j_gene: TRBJ1-4; abundance: -; d_gene: TRBD1; len: 15; v_gene: TRBV5-4; CDR3nt: TGTGCCAGCAGCTCCAGGACAGGGAGTAATGAAAAACTGTTTTTT; CDR3aa: CASSSRTGSNEKLFF
j_gene: TRBJ1-1; abundance: -; d_gene: -; len: 14; v_gene: TRBV18; CDR3nt: TGTGCCAGCTCACCTGAGAACATGAACACTGAAGCTTTCTTT; CDR3aa: CASSPENMNTEAFF
j_gene: TRBJ2-3; abundance: -; d_gene: -; len: 15; v_gene: TRBV18; CDR3nt: TGTGCCAGCTCACCACCGGGACCATCTTCGGGCACGCAGTATTTT; CDR3aa: CASSPPGPSSGTQYF
j_gene: TRBJ2-7; abundance: few; d_gene: TRBD2; len: 15; v_gene: TRBV5-1; CDR3nt: TGCGCCAGCAGCCCGGTGACTAGCGGAACCTACGAGCAGTACTTC; CDR3aa: CASSPVTSGTYEQYF
j_gene: TRBJ2-7; abundance: few; d_gene: -; len: 13; v_gene: TRBV5-1; CDR3nt: TGCGCCAGCAGCTTGGAGGGCCACTACGAGCAGTACTTC; CDR3aa: CASSLEGHYEQYF
j_gene: TRBJ2-3; abundance: once; d_gene: TRBD2; len: 14; v_gene: TRBV7-2; CDR3nt: TGTGCCAGCAGCTCCGGACTAGCGGGCCCTCGCCTGTATTTT; CDR3aa: CASSSGLAGPRLYF
j_gene: TRBJ2-2; abundance: -; d_gene: TRBD1; len: 16; v_gene: TRBV7-8; CDR3nt: TGTGCCAGCAGCTTACCGGGACAGGGAATCACCGGGGAGCTGTTTTTT; CDR3aa: CASSLPGQGITGELFF
j_gene: TRBJ1-1; abundance: -; d_gene: -; len: 15; v_gene: TRBV18; CDR3nt: TGTGCCAGCTCACTTACGACAGAGATGAACACTGAAGCTTTCTTT; CDR3aa: CASSLTTEMNTEAFF
j_gene: TRBJ1-1; abundance: -; d_gene: -; len: 14; v_gene: TRBV27; CDR3nt: TGTGCCAGCACCCCGGGCAGGGGACACACTGAAGCTTTCTTT; CDR3aa: CASTPGRGHTEAFF
j_gene: TRBJ2-7; abundance: -; d_gene: TRBD2; len: 14; v_gene: TRBV11-2; CDR3nt: TGTGCCAGCAGCACCCTGGGACTACCCGGTGGGCAGTACTTC; CDR3aa: CASSTLGLPGGQYF
j_gene: TRBJ1-3; abundance: -; d_gene: TRBD1; len: 16; v_gene: TRBV16; CDR3nt: TGTGCCAGCAGCGTACGACTATGGACAGGGATGAACACCATATATTTT; CDR3aa: CASSVRLWTGMNTIYF
j_gene: TRBJ2-1; abundance: -; d_gene: -; len: 16; v_gene: TRBV7-2; CDR3nt: TGTGCCAGCAGGCCCAGGGGGGCAGGCACCTACAATGAGCAGTTCTTC; CDR3aa: CASRPRGAGTYNEQFF
j_gene: TRBJ2-7; abundance: -; d_gene: -; len: 12; v_gene: TRBV9; CDR3nt: TGTGCCAGCAGCGTAGATTTCTACGAGCAGTACTTC; CDR3aa: CASSVDFYEQYF
j_gene: TRBJ1-2; abundance: -; d_gene: -; len: 13; v_gene: TRBV9; CDR3nt: TGTGCCAGCAGCCCCTGGGAGTTCAATGGCTACACCTTC; CDR3aa: CASSPWEFNGYTF
j_gene: TRBJ1-1; abundance: -; d_gene: TRBD1; len: 11; v_gene: TRBV30; CDR3nt: TGTGCCTATAGCAAGACAGGGGGAGCTTTCTTT; CDR3aa: CAYSKTGGAFF
j_gene: TRBJ2-5; abundance: -; d_gene: TRBD1; len: 16; v_gene: TRBV14; CDR3nt: TGTGCCAGCAGCCTTCGTCCTGACAGGGTTGAAGAGACCCAGTACTTC; CDR3aa: CASSLRPDRVEETQYF
j_gene: TRBJ2-3; abundance: -; d_gene: TRBD1; len: 17; v_gene: TRBV28; CDR3nt: TGTGCCAGCAGTTCTTCAACAGGGGGCTGGGGTATAGATACGCAGTATTTT; CDR3aa: CASSSSTGGWGIDTQYF
j_gene: TRBJ1-4; abundance: once; d_gene: TRBD1; len: 15; v_gene: TRBV5-1; CDR3nt: TGCGCCAGCAGCATACAGGGGGCGGGTAATGAAAAACTGTTTTTT; CDR3aa: CASSIQGAGNEKLFF
j_gene: TRBJ1-4; abundance: -; d_gene: -; len: 15; v_gene: TRBV6-6; CDR3nt: TGTGCCAGCAGCCGAGAACAGGACAGTCGTGAAAAACTGTTTTTT; CDR3aa: CASSREQDSREKLFF
j_gene: TRBJ1-5; abundance: -; d_gene: -; len: 12; v_gene: TRBV19; CDR3nt: TGTGCCAGTAGTATAGTAAGGCAGCCCCAGCATTTT; CDR3aa: CASSIVRQPQHF
j_gene: TRBJ1-5; abundance: -; d_gene: -; len: 18; v_gene: TRBV18; CDR3nt: TGTGCCAGCTCACCACCGGGGGCACGTGGGGGGCCCTATCAGCCCCAGCATTTT; CDR3aa: CASSPPGARGGPYQPQHF
j_gene: TRBJ1-5; abundance: -; d_gene: -; len: 14; v_gene: TRBV5-6; CDR3nt: TGTGCCAGCAGCCAGGGGACGGGAGATCCGCCCCAGCATTTT; CDR3aa: CASSQGTGDPPQHF
j_gene: TRBJ2-3; abundance: -; d_gene: -; len: 16; v_gene: TRBV27; CDR3nt: TGTGCCAGCAGTTTATTTCTCGGATCCGGCACAGATACGCAGTATTTT; CDR3aa: CASSLFLGSGTDTQYF
j_gene: TRBJ1-4; abundance: -; d_gene: TRBD1; len: 14; v_gene: TRBV5-1; CDR3nt: TGCGCCAGCAGCTTGGAGGGGGCAGGAGAAAAACTGTTTTTT; CDR3aa: CASSLEGAGEKLFF
j_gene: TRBJ2-4; abundance: -; d_gene: TRBD2; len: 21; v_gene: TRBV4-1; CDR3nt: TGCGCCAGCAGCCCTACCCCGGGACTAGCGGGAGAGGGGGGCGCCAAAAACATTCAGTACTTC; CDR3aa: CASSPTPGLAGEGGAKNIQYF
j_gene: TRBJ1-5; abundance: -; d_gene: -; len: 13; v_gene: TRBV6-5; CDR3nt: TGTGCCAGCAGCCAGGGGAGCAATCAGCCCCAGCATTTT; CDR3aa: CASSQGSNQPQHF
j_gene: TRBJ2-3; abundance: -; d_gene: -; len: 15; v_gene: TRBV7-2; CDR3nt: TGTGCCAGCAGCTTAGCTATTTTCGGCACAGATACGCAGTATTTT; CDR3aa: CASSLAIFGTDTQYF
j_gene: TRBJ1-5; abundance: -; d_gene: -; len: 15; v_gene: TRBV28; CDR3nt: TGTGCCAGCAGCCCGGGCACCCTGGGCAATCAGCCCCAGCATTTT; CDR3aa: CASSPGTLGNQPQHF
j_gene: TRBJ1-3; abundance: -; d_gene: -; len: 18; v_gene: TRBV14; CDR3nt: TGTGCCAGCAGCCAAGCCCGGGTCCTCTTCCACTCTGGAAACACCATATATTTT; CDR3aa: CASSQARVLFHSGNTIYF
j_gene: TRBJ2-7; abundance: -; d_gene: TRBD2; len: 14; v_gene: TRBV28; CDR3nt: TGTGCCAGCAGTTTCCCAAGCGGGAGAAGCGAGCAGTACTTC; CDR3aa: CASSFPSGRSEQYF
j_gene: TRBJ2-7; abundance: -; d_gene: -; len: 15; v_gene: TRBV9; CDR3nt: TGTGCCAGCAGCGTATACACAGTACCCTCCTACGAGCAGTACTTC; CDR3aa: CASSVYTVPSYEQYF
j_gene: TRBJ1-1; abundance: -; d_gene: -; len: 13; v_gene: TRBV2; CDR3nt: TGTGCCACCGGGGGGGAGGTCGCCACTGAAGCTTTCTTT; CDR3aa: CATGGEVATEAFF